This T cell receptor beta chain emerged from a study of shared clonotypes between healthy human individuals. General study results and limits: Read depth was anticipated to influence clonotype sharing among donors.

This clone occurred a few times. Its antigen is as yet unknown. This table comes from immunoSEQ multiplex PCR, and its TCRdb copy is limited to in-frame clones, with some not included. Here the sample spans 950,000 to 1,100,000 clones, about 80% being singletons. CDR1 MNHNY and CDR2 SVGAGI come from the germline V gene (reference sequence). V shed 7 bases and J 6 bases; nucleotides not matched to a gene: 7. This CDR3 contains 13 residues. Source material: memory CD4+ T cells sorted from blood. The sample's subset: CD45RA-negative fraction. The J gene is TRBJ1-2, the V gene TRBV6-6, with TRBD1 matching over 8 bases. The sequence came from a man aged 18 to 29 in good health. DNA for the CDR3: TGTGCCAGCACCACGACAGGGGACAATGGCTACACCTTC. Its translation: CASTTTGDNGYTF.